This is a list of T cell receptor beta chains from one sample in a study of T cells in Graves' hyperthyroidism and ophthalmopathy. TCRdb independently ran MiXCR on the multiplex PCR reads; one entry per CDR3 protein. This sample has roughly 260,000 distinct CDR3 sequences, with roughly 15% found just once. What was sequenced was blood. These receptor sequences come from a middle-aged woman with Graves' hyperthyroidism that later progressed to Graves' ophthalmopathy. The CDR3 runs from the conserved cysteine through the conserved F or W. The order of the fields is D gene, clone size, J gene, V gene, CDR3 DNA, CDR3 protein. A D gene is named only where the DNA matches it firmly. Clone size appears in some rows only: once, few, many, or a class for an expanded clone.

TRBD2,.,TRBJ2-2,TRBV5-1,TGCGCCAGCAGCCTGAGCGGGAGTAGGACCGGGGAGCTGTTTTTT,CASSLSGSRTGELFF
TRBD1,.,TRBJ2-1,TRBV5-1,TGCGCCAGCGATCCCGGGACAGGGGACTACAATGAGCAGTTCTTC,CASDPGTGDYNEQFF
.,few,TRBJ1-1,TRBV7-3,TGTGCCAGCAGCCCATATAGGGCAGCAGGGGAGGAAGTTTTCTTT,CASSPYRAAGEEVFF
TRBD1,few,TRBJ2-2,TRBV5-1,TGCGCCAGCCTCCGCGACAGGGCCCCCGGGGAGCTGTTTTTT,CASLRDRAPGELFF
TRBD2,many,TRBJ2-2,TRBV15,TGTGCCACCAGCAGAGAGGCGGGAGCGAACACCGGGGAGCTGTTTTTT,CATSREAGANTGELFF
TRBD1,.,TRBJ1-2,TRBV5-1,TGCGCCAGCAGCGCCTCCGGGACAGGGAAAATTGGCAATTATGGCTACACCTTC,CASSASGTGKIGNYGYTF
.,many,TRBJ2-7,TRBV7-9,TGTGCCAGCAGCCTTTACCAGGGGCCCCCCTACGAGCAGTACTTC,CASSLYQGPPYEQYF
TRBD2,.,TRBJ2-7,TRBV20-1,TGCAGTGGGCTAGCGGGAGGGCCGCCCTACGAGCAGTACTTC,CSGLAGGPPYEQYF
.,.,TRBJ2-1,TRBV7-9,TGTGCCAGCAGCTTATTGCCTCTATTTGAGCAGTTCTTC,CASSLLPLFEQFF
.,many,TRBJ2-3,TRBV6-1,TGTGCCAGCAGGCTAATCAGCACAGATACGCAGTATTTT,CASRLISTDTQYF
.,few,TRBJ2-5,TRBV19,TGTGCCAGTAGTATGGGCCAGCTCCAAGAGACCCAGTACTTC,CASSMGQLQETQYF
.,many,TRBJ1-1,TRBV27,TGTGCCAGCAGTTTATGGACTAACACTGAAGCTTTCTTT,CASSLWTNTEAFF
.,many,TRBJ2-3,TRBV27,TGTGCCAGCAGACGGTCTCGGATTCGATCCACAGATACGCAGTATTTT,CASRRSRIRSTDTQYF
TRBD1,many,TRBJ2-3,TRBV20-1,TGCAGTGCTAGAGATCAGGACAGGGGACGCACAGATACGCAGTATTTT,CSARDQDRGRTDTQYF
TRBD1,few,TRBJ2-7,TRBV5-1,TGCGCCAGCAGCTTGGACTCCAGGGGGTCCTACGAGCAGTACTTC,CASSLDSRGSYEQYF
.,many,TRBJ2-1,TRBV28,TGTGCCAGCAGTTTCCAACGACTAGGCCGCAATGAGCAGTTCTTC,CASSFQRLGRNEQFF
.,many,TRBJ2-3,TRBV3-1,TGTGCCAGCACTCTATCCCTCACAGATACGCAGTATTTT,CASTLSLTDTQYF
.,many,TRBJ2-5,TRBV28,TGTGCCAGCAGTTACTTCTACCGGGACAAAGTACAAGAGACCCAGTACTTC,CASSYFYRDKVQETQYF
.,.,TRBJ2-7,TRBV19,TGTGCCAGTAGTATAGATGATGGAGAGACAGCAAACGAGCAGTACTTC,CASSIDDGETANEQYF
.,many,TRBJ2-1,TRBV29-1,TGCAGCGTTGAAGGCGTAAGAAAGTACAATGAGCAGTTCTTC,CSVEGVRKYNEQFF
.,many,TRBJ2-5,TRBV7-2,TGTGCCAGCAGCCCAACCGTCGGAGGGCAAGGGACCCAGTACTTC,CASSPTVGGQGTQYF
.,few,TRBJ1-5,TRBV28,TGTGCCAGCAGAGAACAGGGAGGTAGCAATCAGCCCCAGCATTTT,CASREQGGSNQPQHF
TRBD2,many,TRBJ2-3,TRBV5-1,TGCGCCAGCAGCTTGGGGAATAGCGGGTCTAGCACAGATACGCAGTATTTT,CASSLGNSGSSTDTQYF
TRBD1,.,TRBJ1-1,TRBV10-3,TGTGCCATCAGGCCGGGACAGGGGTTTGACACTGAAGCTTTCTTT,CAIRPGQGFDTEAFF
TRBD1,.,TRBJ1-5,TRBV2,TGTGCCAGCAGTTCGAGCGACAGGGGCTATAGCAATCAGCCCCAGCATTTT,CASSSSDRGYSNQPQHF
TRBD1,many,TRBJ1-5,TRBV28,TGTGCCAGCAGTTTACGGGACAGGGGCAGTCAGCCCCAGCATTTT,CASSLRDRGSQPQHF
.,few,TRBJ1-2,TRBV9,TGTGCCAGCAGCGTTGGGCCCGGGTTTTTCTATGGCTACACCTTC,CASSVGPGFFYGYTF
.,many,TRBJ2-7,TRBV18,TGTGCCAGCTCACCACCATCAGGGACAAGCTCCTACGAGCAGTACTTC,CASSPPSGTSSYEQYF
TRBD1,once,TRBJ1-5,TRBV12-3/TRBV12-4,TGTGCCAGCAATACAGGGGGCGGCAATCAGCCCCAGCATTTT,CASNTGGGNQPQHF
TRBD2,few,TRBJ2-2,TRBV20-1,TGCAGTGCTAGAGATCTAGCGGTAAACACCGGGGAGCTGTTTTTT,CSARDLAVNTGELFF
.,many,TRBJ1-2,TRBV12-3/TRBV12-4,TGTGCCAGCAGCTCTAACAGAGAAATCTATAACTATGGCTACACCTTC,CASSSNREIYNYGYTF
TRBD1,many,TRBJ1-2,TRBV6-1,TGTGCCAGCAGCCCGGACAGGGGGACCTCTAACTATGGCTACACCTTC,CASSPDRGTSNYGYTF
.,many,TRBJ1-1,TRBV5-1,TGCGCCAGCAGCTTTAGGAACCGTGTGTCCAGATGGGAATCTATGAACACTGAAGCTTTCTTT,CASSFRNRVSRWESMNTEAFF
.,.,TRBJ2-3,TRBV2,TGTGCCAGCAGTGAAGCTGGGCTATACACAGATACGCAGTATTTT,CASSEAGLYTDTQYF
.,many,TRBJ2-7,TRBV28,TGTGCCAGCAACCCTCAACGGGGGCGCGGGGACCCCTACGAGCAGTACTTC,CASNPQRGRGDPYEQYF
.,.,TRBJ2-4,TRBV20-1,TGCAATGCCCGGAAGTGGGCGGACAAGGCCAAAAACATTCAGTACTTC,CNARKWADKAKNIQYF
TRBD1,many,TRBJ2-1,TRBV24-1,TGTGCCACCAGTGTCAGACGGGACAGGGACTACAATGAGCAGTTCTTC,CATSVRRDRDYNEQFF
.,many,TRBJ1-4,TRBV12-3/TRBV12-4,TGTGCCAGCAGTTTAGTAACGGGGTCTAATGGAAAACTGTTTTTT,CASSLVTGSNGKLFF